The clone carrying this TCR beta chain was recorded only once. This entry belongs to a study of blood T cell repertoires in COVID-19. Study in general: Samples taken during acute and convalescent COVID-19 were collected in the United States, Italy and Spain. PBMCs, B-cell-depleted T cells, or T cells provided the cDNA or gDNA that made up the material.

The V end was cut by 0 bases, the J end by 0 bases, with 13 bases between. Germline CDR1 reads WSHSY; CDR2 reads SAAADI. The CDR3 consists of 17 residues. Original methodology: Estimation of nucleated cell counts relied on the amplification of reference gene primers. Here immunoSEQ multiplex PCR was the method, and the copy in TCRdb shows in-frame clones only, minus some. That table is the source of V, J and clone size, and D and trimming were worked out from the DNA. In the table there are over 450,000 clones, roughly nine tenths of which are singletons. V and J are TRBV10-2 and TRBJ2-3; possible D gene TRBD2, 5 bases. The TCR comes from a man between 18 and 29 years old with COVID-19, enrolled during active disease. The sequencing sample was made of peripheral blood. The CDR3 reads CASSESVSATSTDTQYF. CDR3 nucleotides: TGCGCCAGCAGTGAGTCGGTTAGCGCGACAAGCACAGATACGCAGTATTTT.